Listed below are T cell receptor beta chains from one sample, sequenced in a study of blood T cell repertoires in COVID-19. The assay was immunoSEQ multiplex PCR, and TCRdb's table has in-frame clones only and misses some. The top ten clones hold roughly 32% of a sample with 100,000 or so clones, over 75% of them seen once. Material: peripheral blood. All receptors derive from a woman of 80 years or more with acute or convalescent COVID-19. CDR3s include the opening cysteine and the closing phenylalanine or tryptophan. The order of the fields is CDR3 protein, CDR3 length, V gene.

CASSLAGGAYNEQFF | 15 | TRBV2
CATSQGQGNTEAFF | 14 | TRBV18
CATSDRTGANTGELFF | 16 | TRBV24-1
CATAGGEAFF | 10 | TRBV28
CASSPGAVEQYF | 12 | TRBV18
CASTPTSGSYNEQFF | 15 | TRBV9
CASSELIGATYQPQHF | 16 | TRBV2
CASSEVWGSNYNSPLHF | 17 | TRBV6-1
CASSRRENDEKLFF | 14 | TRBV3-1/TRBV3-2
CASSLAPLINEQYF | 14 | TRBV7-9
CSAGQGPAMNTEAFF | 15 | TRBV29-1
CASSLGGSYGYTF | 13 | TRBV7-9
CASSQGSGTSGVSSYNEQFF | 20 | TRBV4-1
CASSLSSGGYEQYF | 14 | TRBV28
CATSDYSGQGEQYF | 14 | TRBV24-1
CASSSLGGNYEQYF | 14 | TRBV7-2
CASSYGGAEAFF | 12 | TRBV6-6
CASRSQSRTDYEQYF | 15 | TRBV28
CASSPIGNTEAFF | 13 | TRBV27
CASTRQGMNTEAFF | 14 | TRBV5-4
CASSPGQSNEKLFF | 14 | TRBV5-8
CASSPDGQYGYTF | 13 | TRBV25-1
CASSPFQGDGYTF | 13 | TRBV19
CASSLSPTAMNTEAFF | 16 | TRBV5-1
CASSPHLGQSPGTQYF | 16 | TRBV28
CASSTGTGVGYTF | 13 | TRBV5-1
CASSLLTGNMNTEAFF | 16 | TRBV11-2